The rows below give T cell receptor beta chains drawn from one sample of a study of blood T cell repertoires in COVID-19. Profiling relied on immunoSEQ multiplex PCR, and the TCRdb table lists in-frame clones only, not all of them. The repertoire has 150,000 to 180,000 clones, 91% of them found once; the top ten carry less than 0.6%. The sample comprised peripheral blood. All receptors derive from a man aged 50-59 years with acute or convalescent COVID-19. CDR3s include the opening cysteine and the closing phenylalanine or tryptophan. D genes are given only for firm matches. The listing skips clone size in some rows; elsewhere it reads once, few, many or a size class.

TRBD1,TRBV27,TRBJ1-2,-,TGTGCCAGCAGTAGCGACAGGGGTGGGTATGGCTACACCTTC,CASSSDRGGYGYTF
TRBD1,TRBV6-6,TRBJ1-4,-,TGTGCCAGCAGTGCCCAACAGGGGTGGTTGGGTGAAAAACTGTTTTTT,CASSAQQGWLGEKLFF
-,TRBV7-2,TRBJ2-7,once,TGTGCCAGCAGCCCCTCTCTCCCTGGAGGTCACGAGCAGTACTTC,CASSPSLPGGHEQYF
TRBD1,TRBV10-3,TRBJ1-2,once,TGTGCCATCAGGGAATTAAAGGACAGGGATGGCTACACCTTC,CAIRELKDRDGYTF
-,TRBV28,TRBJ1-2,-,TGTGCCAGCACCCCTGCGGCGGAGGGTGCCAATGGCTACACCTTC,CASTPAAEGANGYTF
-,TRBV19,TRBJ2-1,-,TGTGCCAGTAGTATAGTAGCTTCCTACAATGAGCAGTTCTTC,CASSIVASYNEQFF
TRBD1,TRBV30,TRBJ1-2,-,TGTGCCTGGGACAGGGCCCGGAGCTATGGCTACACCTTC,CAWDRARSYGYTF
-,TRBV11-2,TRBJ2-2,-,TGTGCCAGCAGCTTAGGGAGCACCGGGGAGCTGTTTTTT,CASSLGSTGELFF
-,TRBV3-1/TRBV3-2,TRBJ1-2,-,TGTGCCAGCAGCCAAGAGAGTTTCTCCTATGGCTACACCTTC,CASSQESFSYGYTF
TRBD1,TRBV18,TRBJ2-3,-,TGTGCCAGCTCACTGCTTCAGGGGGAATACACAGATACGCAGTATTTT,CASSLLQGEYTDTQYF
-,TRBV10-3,TRBJ1-5,-,TGTGCCATCAGTGATGTGCCCAGATCGCCCCAGCATTTT,CAISDVPRSPQHF
TRBD2,TRBV30,TRBJ2-3,-,TGTGCCTGGAGTGGACTAGCGGGAAGCACAGATACGCAGTATTTT,CAWSGLAGSTDTQYF
-,TRBV7-9,TRBJ2-1,-,TGTGCCAGCAGCCCTCGGAGAAATGAGCAGTTCTTC,CASSPRRNEQFF
-,TRBV19,TRBJ1-1,once,TGTGCCAGTAGTACCCAAACGACTCGTGCTTTCTTT,CASSTQTTRAFF
-,TRBV5-1,TRBJ1-1,once,TGCGCCAGCAAACAGGGACGTGAAGCTTTCTTT,CASKQGREAFF
TRBD1,TRBV29-1,TRBJ2-1,-,TGCAGCGTTGAGAGGGGACAGGGAGGGTTTTTCTCCTACAATGAGCAGTTCTTC,CSVERGQGGFFSYNEQFF
TRBD1,TRBV6-5,TRBJ1-1,-,TGTGCCAGCAGTTACCAGGGGGCTAGCACTGAAGCTTTCTTT,CASSYQGASTEAFF
-,TRBV28,TRBJ1-1,-,TGTGCCACCCTGAAAGGGGAAGGACCTGAAGCTTTCTTT,CATLKGEGPEAFF
-,TRBV2,TRBJ2-2,-,TGTGCCAGCAGCGTTGACAAGAACACCGGGGAGCTGTTTTTT,CASSVDKNTGELFF
TRBD1,TRBV7-2,TRBJ2-1,-,TGTGCCAGCAGCCAAGACAGGGGGTCCTACAATGAGCAGTTCTTC,CASSQDRGSYNEQFF
-,TRBV28,TRBJ1-6,-,TGTGCCAGCATGAGTTCCTTTTCGGGAAATTCACCCCTCCACTTT,CASMSSFSGNSPLHF
TRBD2,TRBV7-3,TRBJ2-1,-,TGTGCCAGCAGCTCATCGAGGACTAGTGGTTCCTACAATGAGCAGTTCTTC,CASSSSRTSGSYNEQFF
TRBD1,TRBV19,TRBJ1-5,once,TGTGCCAGTAGACGCCGACAGGGAGCCGTAGTGGGGAATCAGCCCCAGCATTTT,CASRRRQGAVVGNQPQHF
TRBD1,TRBV10-3,TRBJ1-6,-,TGTGCCATCAGTGGGACAGGGGATTCACCCCTCCACTTT,CAISGTGDSPLHF
TRBD1,TRBV24-1,TRBJ1-2,once,TGTGCCACCAGTGATGCCGGGACAGGGGCTCAGAGGGGCAGCTACACCTTC,CATSDAGTGAQRGSYTF
TRBD2,TRBV30,TRBJ2-1,-,TGTGCCTGGAGTGTAGCGGGGGGTCCCTACAATGAGCAGTTCTTC,CAWSVAGGPYNEQFF
TRBD1,TRBV4-1,TRBJ1-1,-,TGCGCCAGCAGCCTGGGACAGGACATCTCCCGCATGAACACTGAAGCTTTCTTT,CASSLGQDISRMNTEAFF
-,TRBV5-1,TRBJ2-3,once,TGCGCCAGCAGCTTGTATCTAGCAACAGATACGCAGTATTTT,CASSLYLATDTQYF
-,TRBV4-1,TRBJ1-4,once,TGCGCCAGCAGCCAAGAGCAGGGTAGGGCTAATGAAAAACTGTTTTTT,CASSQEQGRANEKLFF
-,TRBV30,TRBJ2-1,-,TGTGCCTGGGGGGGCGGGAGTATGAATGAGCAGTTCTTC,CAWGGGSMNEQFF
TRBD1,TRBV5-3,TRBJ2-2,once,TGTGCCAGAACCCAGCTTAGGGGACAGCTTAAGGCCGGGGAGCTGTTTTTT,CARTQLRGQLKAGELFF
-,TRBV28,TRBJ1-1,-,TGTGCCAGCAGTTTGAGAAACAGACTGAACACTGAAGCTTTCTTT,CASSLRNRLNTEAFF
TRBD2,TRBV7-9,TRBJ2-1,-,TGTGCCAGCAGCAGGACTGCTAGCGGCCCCTACAATGAGCAGTTCTTC,CASSRTASGPYNEQFF
-,TRBV5-5,TRBJ1-5,-,TGTGCCAGCAGCTACGATAGGGGCGGCAATCAGCCCCAGCATTTT,CASSYDRGGNQPQHF
TRBD2,TRBV5-1,TRBJ2-1,few,TGCGCCAGCAGTTCGGGAGGGTCCTACAATGAGCAGTTCTTC,CASSSGGSYNEQFF
-,TRBV7-9,TRBJ1-2,once,TGTGCCAGCAGCGAGAGACTCTATGGCTACACCTTC,CASSERLYGYTF
-,TRBV30,TRBJ2-5,-,TGTGCCTGGGGGAGGGAGACCCAGTACTTC,CAWGRETQYF
TRBD2,TRBV24-1,TRBJ2-5,-,TGTGCCACCAGTGACAACCCCTTCGGGACTAGCGGGAGAGAGACCCAGTACTTC,CATSDNPFGTSGRETQYF
TRBD1,TRBV6-5,TRBJ1-2,-,TGTGCCAGCAGGGGACAGGGGGATAACTATGGCTACACCTTC,CASRGQGDNYGYTF
TRBD2,TRBV27,TRBJ2-3,once,TGTGCCAGCAGTCTCAGAGGGACCCGGGGGGCAGATACGCAGTATTTT,CASSLRGTRGADTQYF
-,TRBV27,TRBJ1-2,-,TGTGCCAGCAGTTTATCCCGGGGGGCGCTTGGGAATGGCTACACCTTC,CASSLSRGALGNGYTF
TRBD2,TRBV10-1,TRBJ2-3,once,TGCGCCAGCAGTGATAGCGGGAGCTCAGATACGCAGTATTTT,CASSDSGSSDTQYF